This T cell receptor beta chain was captured in a study of blood T cell repertoires in COVID-19 (dated by TCRdb to between 2020 and 2021). Regarding the study in general: Samples from collaborators originated in the United States, Italy and Spain and spanned both the acute and convalescent phases of COVID-19. The prospective study material was composed of cDNA or gDNA derived from T cells, B-cell-depleted T cells, or PBMCs. Deeply sampled blood TCRbeta repertoires from subjects exposed to, actively infected with, or recovered from COVID-19 were included in the dataset. The repertoires were released in a freely available public database intended as a resource for research on the immune response to SARS-CoV-2. Samples were obtained from the ongoing ImmuneRACE study (first 160 participants) and from 1,254 subjects provided by 6 global collaborators. A de-identified subject ID, COVID-19 status, age in years and sex were almost always included in the sample metadata. Where available, HLA class I and class II types were obtained from metadata supplied by the sample provider rather than from assay-based typing. Results and caveats for the whole study, not just this receptor: Clinical and demographic metadata were provided uncurated, with the amount varying by source and participant.

The collaborating institutions used their own protocols to collect whole blood in K2EDTA tubes. For TCRbeta analysis, collaborators shipped samples as frozen whole blood, isolated PBMCs, or DNA extracted from either of those sample types. Clipping removes 6 bases from V and 12 bases from J, with 5 as the unmatched junction base count. CDR1 and CDR2, per the germline V gene, are SQVTM and ANQGSEA. The CDR3 goes from the cysteine to the phenylalanine over 12 residues. Only CDR3 DNA remains: 36 bases, in frame from the first base. Details on this clone: The antigen it recognizes is unknown. No base qualities exist here, and no much larger clone lies one base off it.

TCRbeta CDR3 regions were amplified from genomic DNA using the immunoSEQ Assay, a bias-controlled multiplex PCR. On the authors' methods: The number of nucleated cells in each sample was estimated from the amplification of reference gene primers within the assay. Sequence reads were collapsed and filtered to measure the absolute abundance of every unique TCRbeta CDR3 rearrangement. For each sample, productive Simpson clonality was calculated by taking the square root of Simpson's diversity index across productive rearrangements. TCRdb mirrors the immuneACCESS table, restricted to in-frame sequences. Some clones are absent from its copies; in checked studies, under half trace to an unresolved V gene, and the reason for the others is unknown. V, J and clone size were drawn from that table, and D and trimming were deduced from the DNA. In all, the sample holds about 60,000 clones, and around nine tenths of those were seen once. The top ten clonotypes cover around 3.9% of the sample.

The receptor was derived from a man between 70 and 80 years old with acute or convalescent COVID-19. The sample was peripheral blood. The V gene is TRBV29-1 and the J gene is TRBJ2-1, and 13 junction bases match TRBD2. Read as DNA, the sequence is TGCAGCGTCCGGACTAGCGGGGGTGTGCAGTTCTTC. Its amino acids are CSVRTSGGVQFF.